This TCR beta chain was documented in a study of T cells in Graves' hyperthyroidism and ophthalmopathy. Notes on this clonotype: The target antigen is unknown.

The study enrolled patients aged 18 to 65 with newly diagnosed hyperthyroidism of under 2 months' duration. Diagnoses used clinical symptoms, serum thyroxine and TRAb, thyroid ultrasound and orbital computed tomography. Study findings and constraints: Blood also carried most thyroid clonotypes expanded above 0.001. Ophthalmopathy was predicted by the model a median of approximately six months ahead of onset.

The CDR3 runs 15 residues. Germline V gene lookup returns CDR1 SGHDN and CDR2 FVKESK. Trimming pared 4 bases from V and 0 bases from J, leaving 13 bases between. Amplification of TCR beta CDR3 regions was performed using RNA transcripts as template. With the HTBI primer set, the TCR CDR3 went through a first round of RT-PCR. One entry per CDR3 protein results from TCRdb running MiXCR on the multiplex PCR reads. The table lists hundreds of thousands of distinct CDR3 sequences, just over 35% of them singletons. The specimen sequenced was blood. This receptor was taken from a woman between 40 and 55 years old with Graves' hyperthyroidism. The chain couples TRBV14 to TRBJ2-7, with D unresolved. The CDR3 loop is CASSLSSSSSYEQYF. As DNA, the CDR3 is TGTGCCAGCAGCCTCTCAAGCTCTAGCTCCTACGAGCAGTACTTC.